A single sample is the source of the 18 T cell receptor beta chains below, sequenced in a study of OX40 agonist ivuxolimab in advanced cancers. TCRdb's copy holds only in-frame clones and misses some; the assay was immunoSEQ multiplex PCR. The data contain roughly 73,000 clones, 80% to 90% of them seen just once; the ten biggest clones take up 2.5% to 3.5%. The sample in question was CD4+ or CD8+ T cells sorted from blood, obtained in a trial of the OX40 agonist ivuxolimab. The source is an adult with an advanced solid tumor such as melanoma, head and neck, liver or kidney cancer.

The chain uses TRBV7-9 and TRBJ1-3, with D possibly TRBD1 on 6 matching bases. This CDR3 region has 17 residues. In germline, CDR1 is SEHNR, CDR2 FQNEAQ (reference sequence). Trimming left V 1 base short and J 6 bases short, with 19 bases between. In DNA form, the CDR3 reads TGTGCCAGCAGCTTAGGGTTCACGGACAGAGAGGTAAACACCATATATTTT. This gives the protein CASSLGFTDREVNTIYF.

This CDR3 reads CASSIGASGYNEQFF. DNA for the CDR3: TGTGCCAGCTCCATCGGGGCTAGCGGCTACAATGAGCAGTTCTTC. This chain joins TRBV18 and TRBJ2-1; 7 bases map to TRBD2. The germline V gene has CDR1 KGHSH and CDR2 LQKENI. CDR3 size: 15 residues. Trimming removed 6 bases from V and 3 bases from J; junction bases left unmatched: 8.

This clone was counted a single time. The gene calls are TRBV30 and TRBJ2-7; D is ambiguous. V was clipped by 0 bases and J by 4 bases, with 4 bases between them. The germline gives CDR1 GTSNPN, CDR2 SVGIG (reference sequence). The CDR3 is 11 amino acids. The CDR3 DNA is TGTGCCTGGAGTGTGTGGTACGAGCAGTACTTC. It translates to CAWSVWYEQYF.

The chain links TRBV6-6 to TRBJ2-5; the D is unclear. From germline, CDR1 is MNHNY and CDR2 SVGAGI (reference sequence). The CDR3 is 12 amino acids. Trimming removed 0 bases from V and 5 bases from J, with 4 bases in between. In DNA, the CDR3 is TGTGCCAGCAGTTACTCAGGGGAGACCCAGTACTTC. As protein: CASSYSGETQYF.

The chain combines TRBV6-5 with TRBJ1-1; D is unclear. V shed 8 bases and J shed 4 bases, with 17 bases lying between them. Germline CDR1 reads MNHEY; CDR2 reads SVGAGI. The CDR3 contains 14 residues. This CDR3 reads CASDFLDSGTEAFF. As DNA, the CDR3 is TGTGCCAGCGACTTCCTCGATAGTGGCACTGAAGCTTTCTTT.

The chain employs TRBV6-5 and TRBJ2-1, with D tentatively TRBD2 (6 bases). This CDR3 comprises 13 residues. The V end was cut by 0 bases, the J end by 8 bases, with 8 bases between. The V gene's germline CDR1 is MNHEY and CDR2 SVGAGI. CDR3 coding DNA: TGTGCCAGCAGTTACTCGGGGGACTATGAGCAGTTCTTC. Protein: CASSYSGDYEQFF.

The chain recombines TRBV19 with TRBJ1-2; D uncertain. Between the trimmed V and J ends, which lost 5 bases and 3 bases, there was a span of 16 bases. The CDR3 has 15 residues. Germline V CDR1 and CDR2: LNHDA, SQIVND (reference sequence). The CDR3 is CASSASSISYYGYTF. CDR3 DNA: TGTGCCAGTAGTGCCTCATCTATTAGCTACTATGGCTACACCTTC.

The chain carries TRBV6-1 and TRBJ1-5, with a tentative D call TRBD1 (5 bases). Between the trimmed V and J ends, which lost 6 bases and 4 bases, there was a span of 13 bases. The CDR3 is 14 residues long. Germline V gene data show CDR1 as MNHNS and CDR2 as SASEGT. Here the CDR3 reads CASRGQGANQPQHF. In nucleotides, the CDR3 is TGTGCCAGCAGGGGTCAGGGTGCTAATCAGCCCCAGCATTTT.

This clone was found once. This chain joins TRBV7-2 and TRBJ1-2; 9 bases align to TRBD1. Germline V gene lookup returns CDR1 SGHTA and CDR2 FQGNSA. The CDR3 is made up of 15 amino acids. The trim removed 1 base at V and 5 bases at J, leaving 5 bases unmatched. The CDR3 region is CASSLEFGTGYGYTF. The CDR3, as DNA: TGTGCCAGCAGCTTAGAGTTTGGGACAGGGTATGGCTACACCTTC.

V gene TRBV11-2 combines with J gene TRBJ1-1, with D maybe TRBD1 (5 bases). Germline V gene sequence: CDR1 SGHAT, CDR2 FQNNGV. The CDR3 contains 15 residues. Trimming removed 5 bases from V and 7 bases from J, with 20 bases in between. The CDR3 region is CASSIWAGRGLEAFF. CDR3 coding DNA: TGTGCCAGCAGCATATGGGCGGGGAGGGGTCTTGAAGCTTTCTTT.

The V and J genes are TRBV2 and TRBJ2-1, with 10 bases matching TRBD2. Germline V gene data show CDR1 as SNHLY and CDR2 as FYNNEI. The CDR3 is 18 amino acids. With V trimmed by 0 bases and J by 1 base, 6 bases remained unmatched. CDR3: CASSEAASGSLSYNEQFF. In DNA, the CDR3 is TGTGCCAGCAGTGAAGCAGCTAGCGGGAGTTTATCCTACAATGAGCAGTTCTTC.

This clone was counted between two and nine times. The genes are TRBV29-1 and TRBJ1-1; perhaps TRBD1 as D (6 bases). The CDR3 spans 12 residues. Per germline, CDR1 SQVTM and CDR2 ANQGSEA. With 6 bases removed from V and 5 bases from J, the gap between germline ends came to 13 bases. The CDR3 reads CSVYRVRTEAFF. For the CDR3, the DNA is TGCAGCGTCTACAGGGTTAGGACTGAAGCTTTCTTT.

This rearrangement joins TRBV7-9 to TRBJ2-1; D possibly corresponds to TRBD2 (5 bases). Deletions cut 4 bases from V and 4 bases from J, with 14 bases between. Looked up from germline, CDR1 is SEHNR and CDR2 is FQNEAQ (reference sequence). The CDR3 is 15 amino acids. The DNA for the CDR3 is TGTGCCAGCAGCTCCGAAAGGGAGAAGTACAATGAGCAGTTCTTC. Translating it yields CASSSEREKYNEQFF. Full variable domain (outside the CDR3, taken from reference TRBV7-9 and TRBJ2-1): DTGVSQNPRHKITKRGQNVTFRCDPISEHNRLYWYRQTLGQGPEFLTYFQNEAQLEKSRLLSDRFSAERPKGSFSTLEIQRTEQGDSAMYLCASSSEREKYNEQFFGPGTRLTVL.

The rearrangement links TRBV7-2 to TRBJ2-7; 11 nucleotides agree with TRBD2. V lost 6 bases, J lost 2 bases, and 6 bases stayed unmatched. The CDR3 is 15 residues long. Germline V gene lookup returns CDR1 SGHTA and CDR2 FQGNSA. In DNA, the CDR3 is TGTGCCAGCAGAATTGGACTAGCGGGCCCCTACGAGCAGTACTTC. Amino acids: CASRIGLAGPYEQYF.

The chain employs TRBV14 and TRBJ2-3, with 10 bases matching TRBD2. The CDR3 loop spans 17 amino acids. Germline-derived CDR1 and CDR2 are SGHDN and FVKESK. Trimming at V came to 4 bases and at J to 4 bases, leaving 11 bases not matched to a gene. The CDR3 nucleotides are TGTGCCAGCAGCCCCTCCCCCGGGACTAGCGTTTCAGATACGCAGTATTTT. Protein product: CASSPSPGTSVSDTQYF.

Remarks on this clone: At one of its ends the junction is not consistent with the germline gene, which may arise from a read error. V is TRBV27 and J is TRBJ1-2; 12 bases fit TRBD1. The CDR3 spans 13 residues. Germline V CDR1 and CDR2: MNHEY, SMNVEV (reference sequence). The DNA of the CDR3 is TGTGCCAGCAGTCCCCTGGTAGGGACAGGGGGCCTCTTC. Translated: CASSPLVGTGGLF.

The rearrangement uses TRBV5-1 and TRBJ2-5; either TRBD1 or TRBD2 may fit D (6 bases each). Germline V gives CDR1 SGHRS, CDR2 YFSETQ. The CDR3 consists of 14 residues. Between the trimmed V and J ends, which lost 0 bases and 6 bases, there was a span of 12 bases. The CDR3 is CASSLVGGKQTQYF. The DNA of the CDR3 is TGCGCCAGCAGCTTGGTGGGGGGCAAACAGACCCAGTACTTC.

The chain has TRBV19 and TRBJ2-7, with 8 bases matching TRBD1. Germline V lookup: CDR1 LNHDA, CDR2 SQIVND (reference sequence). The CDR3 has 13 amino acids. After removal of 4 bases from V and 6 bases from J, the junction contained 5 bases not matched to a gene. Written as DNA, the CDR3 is TGTGCCAGTAGTACAGACAGGGGAGGCGAGCAGTACTTC. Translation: CASSTDRGGEQYF. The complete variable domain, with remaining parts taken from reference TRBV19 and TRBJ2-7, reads DGGITQSPKYLFRKEGQNVTLSCEQNLNHDAMYWYRQDPGQGLRLIYYSQIVNDFQKGDIAEGYSVSREKKESFPLTVTSAQKNPTAFYLCASSTDRGGEQYFGPGTRLTVT.